Here is one TCR beta chain with its context. The antigen is undetermined. This entry comes from a study of vaccination and CD4 T cells after COVID-19. For the study at large: A positive SARS-CoV-2 nasal swab PCR result was recorded for each convalescent patient; about 9 were mild and one severe.

Trimming left V 6 bases short and J 0 bases short, with 15 bases between. The CDR3 runs to 14 residues. Germline CDR1 is DFQATT and CDR2 is SNEGSKA (reference sequence). The treatment here: approximately nine-day PBMC culture with coronavirus spike peptide pools or control peptides (ViraFEST assay). The ViraFEST method relied on peptide pools to expand antigen-specific T cells, followed by TCR sequencing. Cultured CD4+ T cell DNA underwent sequencing with the Oncomine TCR Beta short-read assay. TCRdb re-called the PCR reads through MiXCR, storing one row per CDR3 protein. The repertoire has 8,500 to 10,000 distinct CDR3 sequences, under 25% of them found once; the top ten carry about 20%.

The rearrangement joins TRBV20-1 to TRBJ2-7; D possibly corresponds to TRBD2 (6 bases). The TCR originated in a human donor with COVID-19. Sample: cultured CD4+ T cells from blood. CDR3: CSALSGSSSYEQYF. Here the CDR3 DNA reads TGCAGTGCATTAAGCGGGTCCTCCTCCTACGAGCAGTACTTC.